This T cell receptor (beta chain) stems from a study of control samples from healthy donors and cancer patients. The table came from immunoSEQ multiplex PCR; TCRdb's copy has only in-frame clones and leaves some out. The table shows tens of thousands of clones, with more than 85% occurring only once. Trimming removed 0 bases from V and 0 bases from J, with 10 bases in between. Germline CDR1 reads SGDLS; CDR2 reads YYNGEE. This CDR3 spans 16 amino acids. This sequence was found in a man in his forties or fifties with colorectal cancer. Sequencing was carried out using PBMCs. J is TRBJ1-3 and V is TRBV9; D ambiguous. CDR3 amino acids: CASSVDQVFSGNTIYF. The DNA of the CDR3 is TGTGCCAGCAGCGTAGATCAGGTATTCTCTGGAAACACCATATATTTT. The whole variable domain, remainder taken from reference TRBV9 and TRBJ1-3, is DSGVTQTPKHLITATGQRVTLRCSPRSGDLSVYWYQQSLDQGLQFLIQYYNGEERAKGNILERFSAQQFPDLHSELNLSSLELGDSALYFCASSVDQVFSGNTIYFGEGSWLTVV.